Listed below are T cell receptor beta chains from one sample, sequenced in a study of cytomegalovirus exposure and HLA in healthy donors. TCRdb keeps only in-frame clones here, not all; method: immunoSEQ multiplex PCR. The repertoire holds around 250,000 clones, about nine tenths seen once, with about 1.8% in the top ten. The sequencing sample was made of PBMCs. The receptors originated from a girl aged 2 to 10 in good health and CMV-seronegative. CDR3s include the opening cysteine and the closing phenylalanine or tryptophan.

j_call | v_call | cdr3_length | cdr3_aa
TRBJ2-5 | TRBV7-9 | 17 | CSTEGGVRVVPRETQYF
TRBJ2-3 | TRBV4-2 | 19 | CASSQAHRVTSGHTDTQYF
TRBJ1-1 | TRBV6-5 | 15 | CASKIKTGGWTEAFF
TRBJ1-5 | TRBV19 | 15 | CASSTDRKSNQPQHF
TRBJ2-5 | TRBV7-6 | 14 | CASSLTGGTETQYF
TRBJ1-5 | TRBV28 | 15 | CASRWDRTLNQPQHF
TRBJ2-5 | TRBV6-1 | 14 | CASSGQGAGETQYF
TRBJ2-1 | TRBV6-5 | 15 | CASSSPGGSGDREFF
TRBJ1-1 | TRBV19 | 13 | CASTTGQNTEAFF
TRBJ2-1 | TRBV19 | 15 | CASSKTGGSYNEQFF
TRBJ2-3 | TRBV9 | 15 | CASSVSGGAGDTQYF
TRBJ2-6 | TRBV19 | 14 | CASSEHSGANVLTF
TRBJ2-2 | TRBV7-3 | 13 | CASSPGEGGELFF
TRBJ1-2 | TRBV9 | 15 | CASSALVGQVYGYTF
TRBJ1-5 | TRBV7-7 | 15 | CASRPPHYSNQPQHF
TRBJ2-1 | TRBV5-1 | 12 | CASSLEPNGQFF
TRBJ1-1 | TRBV9 | 14 | CASSVTQGNTEAFF
TRBJ1-6 | TRBV7-2 | 16 | CASSSPAGRENSPLHF
TRBJ1-1 | TRBV5-4 | 13 | CATSLGGRTEAFF
TRBJ2-1 | TRBV27 | 16 | CASSPFDYSPNYEQFF
TRBJ1-3 | TRBV5-4 | 14 | CASSLEGEGNTIYF
TRBJ2-7 | TRBV11-2 | 14 | CASTGQGTSYEQYF
TRBJ1-5 | TRBV19 | 15 | CASSTDRSGNQPQHF
TRBJ1-5 | TRBV30 | 16 | CAWSTRGGRSNQPQHF
TRBJ1-3 | TRBV29-1 | 14 | CSVEVGSSGNTIYF
TRBJ2-3 | TRBV4-2 | 14 | CASSRGTSPDTQYF
TRBJ2-2 | TRBV5-4 | 14 | CASSPLLYTGELFF
TRBJ2-6 | TRBV6-1 | 20 | CASSDLAGGRFLSGANVLTF
TRBJ2-7 | TRBV2 | 15 | CASRYSGTGLYEQYF
TRBJ2-3 | TRBV7-3 | 15 | CASSLYAAITDTQYF
TRBJ2-1 | TRBV7-6 | 17 | CASSLGTSGDSYNEQFF
TRBJ2-2 | TRBV9 | 14 | CASSALGDPGELFF
TRBJ2-5 | TRBV6-4 | 15 | CASSDSVGHLETQYF
TRBJ2-7 | TRBV13 | 15 | CASSPPDTRIDEQYF
TRBJ2-2 | TRBV10-3 | 15 | CAISGRVSNTGELFF
TRBJ1-5 | TRBV30 | 14 | CAWSPGQGNQPQHF
. | TRBV2 | 15 | CASSERLAFPYEQYF
TRBJ2-7 | TRBV7-9 | 15 | CASRPDRGMAYEQYF
TRBJ1-1 | TRBV19 | 13 | CASTQGVATEAFF
TRBJ1-2 | TRBV30 | 13 | CAWRREINYGYTF
TRBJ1-1 | TRBV6-5 | 15 | CASTSPRTKNTEAFF
TRBJ1-6 | TRBV5-6 | 18 | CASSLVIRVSSYNSPLHF
TRBJ2-5 | TRBV15 | 16 | CATSRDRRDSQETQYF